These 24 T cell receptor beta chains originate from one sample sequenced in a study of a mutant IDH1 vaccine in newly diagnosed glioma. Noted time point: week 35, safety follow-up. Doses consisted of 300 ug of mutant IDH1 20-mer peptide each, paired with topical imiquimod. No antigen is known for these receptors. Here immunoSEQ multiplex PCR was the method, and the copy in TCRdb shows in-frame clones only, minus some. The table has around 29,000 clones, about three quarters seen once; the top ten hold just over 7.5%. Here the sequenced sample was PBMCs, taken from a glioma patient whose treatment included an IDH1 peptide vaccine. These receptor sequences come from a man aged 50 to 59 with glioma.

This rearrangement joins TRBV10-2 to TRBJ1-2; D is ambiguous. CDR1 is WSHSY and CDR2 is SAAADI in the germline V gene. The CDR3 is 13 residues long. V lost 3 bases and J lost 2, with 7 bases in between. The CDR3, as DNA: TGCGCCAGCAGTGAAGAGGGAAACTATGGCTACACCTTC. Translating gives CASSEEGNYGYTF.

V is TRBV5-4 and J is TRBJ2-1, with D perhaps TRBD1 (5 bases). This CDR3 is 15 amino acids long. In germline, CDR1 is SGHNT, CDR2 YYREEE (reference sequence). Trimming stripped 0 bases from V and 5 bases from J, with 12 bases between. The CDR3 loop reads CASSLGAGPNNEQFF. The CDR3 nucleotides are TGTGCCAGCAGCTTGGGGGCAGGGCCAAACAATGAGCAGTTCTTC.

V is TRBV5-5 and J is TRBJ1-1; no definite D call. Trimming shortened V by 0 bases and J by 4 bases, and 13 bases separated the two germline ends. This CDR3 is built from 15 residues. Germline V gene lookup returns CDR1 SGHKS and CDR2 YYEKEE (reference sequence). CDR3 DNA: TGTGCCAGCAGCTTGGACCCCTTAGGGTCCACTGAAGCTTTCTTT. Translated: CASSLDPLGSTEAFF.

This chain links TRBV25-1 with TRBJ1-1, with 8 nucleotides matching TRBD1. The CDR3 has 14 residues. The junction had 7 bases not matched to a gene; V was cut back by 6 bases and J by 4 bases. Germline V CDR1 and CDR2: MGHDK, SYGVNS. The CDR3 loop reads CASRTVGQGTEAFF. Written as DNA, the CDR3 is TGTGCCAGCAGAACGGTAGGACAGGGCACTGAAGCTTTCTTT.

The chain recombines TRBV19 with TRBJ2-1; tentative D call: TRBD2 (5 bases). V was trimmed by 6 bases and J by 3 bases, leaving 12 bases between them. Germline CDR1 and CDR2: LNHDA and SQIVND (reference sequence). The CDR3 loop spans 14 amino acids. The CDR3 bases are TGTGCCAGTAGGGACGACGACTACTACAATGAGCAGTTCTTC. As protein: CASRDDDYYNEQFF.

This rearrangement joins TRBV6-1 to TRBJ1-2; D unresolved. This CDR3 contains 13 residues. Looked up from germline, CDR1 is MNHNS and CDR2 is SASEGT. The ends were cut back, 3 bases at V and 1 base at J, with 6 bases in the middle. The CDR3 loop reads CASSESLNYGYTF. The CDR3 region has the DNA TGTGCCAGCAGTGAGAGCCTTAACTATGGCTACACCTTC.

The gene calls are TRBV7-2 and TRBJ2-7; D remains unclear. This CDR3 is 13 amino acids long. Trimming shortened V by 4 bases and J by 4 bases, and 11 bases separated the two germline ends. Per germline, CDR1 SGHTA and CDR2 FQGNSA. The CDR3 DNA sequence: TGTGCCAGCAGCTCTAGTATGGATTACGAGCAGTACTTC. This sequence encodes CASSSSMDYEQYF.

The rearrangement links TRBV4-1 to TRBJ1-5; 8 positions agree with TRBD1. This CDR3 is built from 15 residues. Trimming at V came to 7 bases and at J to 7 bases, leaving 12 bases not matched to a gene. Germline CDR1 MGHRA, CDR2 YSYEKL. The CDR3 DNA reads TGCGCCAGCACAGAGAGATCACAGGGGGGCCAGCCCCAGCATTTT. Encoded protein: CASTERSQGGQPQHF.

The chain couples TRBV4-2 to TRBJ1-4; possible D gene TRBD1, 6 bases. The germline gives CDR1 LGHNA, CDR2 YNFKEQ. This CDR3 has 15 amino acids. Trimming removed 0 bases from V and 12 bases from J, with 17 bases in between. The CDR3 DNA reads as TGTGCCAGCAGCCAAGACTGGCAGGGGCGTTTCGAACTGTTTTTT. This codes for CASSQDWQGRFELFF.

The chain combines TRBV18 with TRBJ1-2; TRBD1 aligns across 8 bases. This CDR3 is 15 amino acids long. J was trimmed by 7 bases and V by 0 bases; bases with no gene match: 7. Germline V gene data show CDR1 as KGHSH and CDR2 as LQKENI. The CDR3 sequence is CASSPPGTGPRGYTF. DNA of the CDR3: TGTGCCAGCTCACCACCGGGGACAGGACCTCGTGGCTACACCTTC.

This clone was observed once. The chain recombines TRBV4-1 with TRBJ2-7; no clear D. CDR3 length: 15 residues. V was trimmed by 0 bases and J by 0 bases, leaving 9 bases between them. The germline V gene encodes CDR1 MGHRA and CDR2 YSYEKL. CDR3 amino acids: CASSQDFQSSYEQYF. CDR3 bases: TGCGCCAGCAGCCAAGATTTCCAGAGCTCCTACGAGCAGTACTTC.

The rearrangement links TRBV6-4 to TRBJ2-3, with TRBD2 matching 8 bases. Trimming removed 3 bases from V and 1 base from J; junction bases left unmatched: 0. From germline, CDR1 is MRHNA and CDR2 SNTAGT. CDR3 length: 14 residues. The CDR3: CASSERGGTDTQYF. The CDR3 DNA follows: TGTGCCAGCAGTGAGCGGGGGGGCACAGATACGCAGTATTTT.

The DNA for the CDR3 is TGTGCCAGCAGCCCTAGCGGGATCGACGAGCAGTACTTC. It codes for CASSPSGIDEQYF. The gene calls are TRBV27 and TRBJ2-7, with 9 positions matching TRBD2. V shed 6 bases and J 5 bases; nucleotides not matched to a gene: 5. Germline V lookup: CDR1 MNHEY, CDR2 SMNVEV (reference sequence). The CDR3 covers 13 residues.

CDR3 loop: CASRPRPDTPSTDTQYF. CDR3 coding DNA: TGCGCCAGCAGACCCCGACCGGACACACCTAGCACAGATACGCAGTATTTT. The gene calls are TRBV5-1 and TRBJ2-3; a possible D gene is TRBD1 (5 bases). The CDR3 is 17 amino acids. Germline V gives CDR1 SGHRS, CDR2 YFSETQ. V was shortened by 5 bases and J by 0 bases, with 19 bases between the two germline ends.

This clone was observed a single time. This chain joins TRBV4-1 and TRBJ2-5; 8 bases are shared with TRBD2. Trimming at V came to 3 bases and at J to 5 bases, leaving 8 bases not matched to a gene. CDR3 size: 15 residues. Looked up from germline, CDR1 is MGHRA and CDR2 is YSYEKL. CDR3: CASSQIAGLGETQYF. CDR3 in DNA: TGCGCCAGCAGCCAGATAGCGGGACTGGGGGAGACCCAGTACTTC.

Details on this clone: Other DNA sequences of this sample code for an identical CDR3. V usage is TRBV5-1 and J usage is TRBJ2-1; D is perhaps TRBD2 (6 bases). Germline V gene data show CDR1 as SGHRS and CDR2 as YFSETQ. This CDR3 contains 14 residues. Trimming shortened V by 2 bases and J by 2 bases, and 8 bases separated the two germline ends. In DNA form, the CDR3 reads TGCGCCAGCAGCTTCGGCGGGACCTACAATGAGCAGTTCTTC. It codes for CASSFGGTYNEQFF.

The CDR3 spells CASSIVSPSGANVLTF. The CDR3 coding sequence is TGTGCCAGTAGTATAGTGAGTCCGTCTGGGGCCAACGTCCTGACTTTC. The chain carries TRBV19 and TRBJ2-6; D is uncertain. This CDR3 contains 16 residues. Germline V gene lookup returns CDR1 LNHDA and CDR2 SQIVND (reference sequence). Trimming cost V 1 base and J 1 base, with 8 bases left between them.

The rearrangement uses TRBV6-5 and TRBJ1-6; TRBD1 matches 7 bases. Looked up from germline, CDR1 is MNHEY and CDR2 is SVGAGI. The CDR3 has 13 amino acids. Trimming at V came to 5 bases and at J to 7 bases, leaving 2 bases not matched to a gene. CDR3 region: CASSDRVNSPLHF. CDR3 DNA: TGTGCCAGCAGTGACAGGGTGAATTCACCCCTCCACTTT.

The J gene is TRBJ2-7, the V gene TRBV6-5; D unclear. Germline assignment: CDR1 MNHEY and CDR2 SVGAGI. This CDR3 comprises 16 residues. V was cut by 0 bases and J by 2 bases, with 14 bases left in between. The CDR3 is CASSYSWSKPTYEQYF. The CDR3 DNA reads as TGTGCCAGCAGTTACTCCTGGAGCAAACCCACCTACGAGCAGTACTTC.

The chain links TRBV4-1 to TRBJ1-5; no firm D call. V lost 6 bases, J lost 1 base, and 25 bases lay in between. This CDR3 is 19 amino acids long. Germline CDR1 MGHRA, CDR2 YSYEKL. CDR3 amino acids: CASRMVREGILGSNQPQHF. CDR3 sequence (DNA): TGCGCCAGCAGGATGGTCCGTGAAGGGATCTTGGGGAGCAATCAGCCCCAGCATTTT.

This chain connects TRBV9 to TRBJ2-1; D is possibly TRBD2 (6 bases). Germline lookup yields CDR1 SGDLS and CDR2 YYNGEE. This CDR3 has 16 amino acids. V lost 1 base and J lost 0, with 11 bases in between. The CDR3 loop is CASSVRSGSSYNEQFF. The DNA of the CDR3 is TGTGCCAGCAGCGTAAGATCCGGGAGCTCCTACAATGAGCAGTTCTTC.

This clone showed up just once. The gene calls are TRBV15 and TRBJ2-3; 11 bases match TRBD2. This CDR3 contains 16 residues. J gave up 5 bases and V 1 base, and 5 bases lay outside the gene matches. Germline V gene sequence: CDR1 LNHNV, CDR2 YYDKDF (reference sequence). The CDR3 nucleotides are TGTGCCACCAGCAGAGCTAGCGGGGGGTACGGAGATACGCAGTATTTT. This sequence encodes CATSRASGGYGDTQYF.

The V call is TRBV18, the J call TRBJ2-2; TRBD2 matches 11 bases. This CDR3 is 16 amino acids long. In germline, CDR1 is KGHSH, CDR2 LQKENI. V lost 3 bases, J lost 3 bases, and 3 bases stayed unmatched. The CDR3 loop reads CASSPLGLADTGELFF. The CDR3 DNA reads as TGTGCCAGCTCACCCTTGGGACTAGCGGACACCGGGGAGCTGTTTTTT.

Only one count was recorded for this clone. The CDR3 bases are TGTGCCAGCAGTTGGGACAGAGAGTACGAGCAGTACTTC. Amino acids: CASSWDREYEQYF. The rearrangement links TRBV6-5 to TRBJ2-7; 7 nucleotides align to TRBD1. J gave up 4 bases and V 4 bases, and 4 bases lay outside the gene matches. The CDR3 contains 13 residues. Germline V CDR1 and CDR2: MNHEY, SVGAGI.